This T cell receptor beta chain was identified during a study of CD8 T cells in ankylosing spondylitis. General observations from the study: The study identified a TCR beta motif of under ten highly homologous variants that appeared characteristic of ankylosing spondylitis blood. Disease-associated clones were reportedly significantly overrepresented in matched ankylosing spondylitis synovial fluid.

The trim removed 5 bases at V and 8 bases at J, leaving 6 bases unmatched. CDR3 length: 12 amino acids. The germline V gene encodes CDR1 DFQATT and CDR2 SNEGSKA (reference sequence). Quantitative 5'-RACE was performed with molecular barcodes, and it yielded the TCR beta libraries. MiXCR, applied by TCRdb to the 5' RACE reads, yields one record per CDR3 protein. The table has fewer than 550,000 distinct CDR3 sequences, approximately 5% seen once. This clonotype was seen ten or more times. The antigen remains undetermined. Input material: blood, either unsorted or a sorted T cell fraction (not recorded which). The chain links TRBV20-1 to TRBJ1-2; TRBD1 matches at 9 bases. The clonotype originates from a male donor with ankylosing spondylitis. CDR3 amino acids: CSAGQGISGYTF. CDR3 DNA sequence: TGCAGTGCTGGACAGGGGATAAGCGGCTACACCTTC.